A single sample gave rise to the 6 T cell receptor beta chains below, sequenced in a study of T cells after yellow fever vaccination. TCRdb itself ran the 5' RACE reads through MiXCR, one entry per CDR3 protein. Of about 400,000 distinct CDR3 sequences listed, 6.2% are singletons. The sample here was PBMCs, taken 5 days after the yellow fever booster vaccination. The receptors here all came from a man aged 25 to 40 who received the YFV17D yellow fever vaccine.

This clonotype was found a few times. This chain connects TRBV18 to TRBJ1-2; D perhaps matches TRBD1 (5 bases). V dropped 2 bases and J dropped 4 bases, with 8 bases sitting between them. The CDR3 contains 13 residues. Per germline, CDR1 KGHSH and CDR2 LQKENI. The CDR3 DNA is TGTGCCAGCTCACCAGACGACAGCTATGGCTACACCTTC. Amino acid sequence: CASSPDDSYGYTF. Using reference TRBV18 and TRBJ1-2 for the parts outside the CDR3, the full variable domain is NAGVMQNPRHLVRRRGQEARLRCSPMKGHSHVYWYRQLPEEGLKFMVYLQKENIIDESGMPKERFSAEFPKEGPSILRIQQVVRGDSAAYFCASSPDDSYGYTFGSGTRLTVV.

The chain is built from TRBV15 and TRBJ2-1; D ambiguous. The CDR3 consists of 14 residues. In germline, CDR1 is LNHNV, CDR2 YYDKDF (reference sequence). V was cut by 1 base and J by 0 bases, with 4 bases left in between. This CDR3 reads CATSRASSYNEQFF. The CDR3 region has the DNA TGTGCCACCAGCAGAGCCAGCTCCTACAATGAGCAGTTCTTC.

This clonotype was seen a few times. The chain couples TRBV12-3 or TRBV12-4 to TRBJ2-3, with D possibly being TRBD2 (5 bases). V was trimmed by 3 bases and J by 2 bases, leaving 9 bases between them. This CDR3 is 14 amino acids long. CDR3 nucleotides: TGTGCCAGCAGTTTTCGGGGATACACAGATACGCAGTATTTT. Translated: CASSFRGYTDTQYF.

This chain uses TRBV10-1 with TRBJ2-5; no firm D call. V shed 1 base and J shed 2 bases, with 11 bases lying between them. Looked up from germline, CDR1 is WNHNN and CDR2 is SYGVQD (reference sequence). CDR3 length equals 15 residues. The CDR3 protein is CASSEWKGSQETQYF. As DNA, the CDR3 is TGCGCCAGCAGTGAGTGGAAAGGCAGTCAAGAGACCCAGTACTTC.

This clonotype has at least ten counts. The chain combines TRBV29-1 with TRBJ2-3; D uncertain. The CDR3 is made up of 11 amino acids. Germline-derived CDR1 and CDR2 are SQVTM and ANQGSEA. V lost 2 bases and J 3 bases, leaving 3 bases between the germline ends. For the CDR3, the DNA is TGCAGCGTTGAAAATACAGATACGCAGTATTTT. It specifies CSVENTDTQYF.

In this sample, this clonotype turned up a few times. The CDR3 DNA reads as TGTGCCAGTAGTATCGATACGGGACTGAAAAATCAGCCCCAGCATTTT. Translation: CASSIDTGLKNQPQHF. This chain connects TRBV19 to TRBJ1-5; D is possibly TRBD1 (5 bases). This CDR3 spans 16 amino acids. Germline CDR1 reads LNHDA; CDR2 reads SQIVND (reference sequence). The germline V and J ends were trimmed by 3 bases and 4 bases, with 16 bases remaining between them.